This TCR beta chain is from a study of Ad26.COV2.S vaccination and SARS-CoV-2 variants. Treatment indicated: roughly 20 received Ad26.COV2.S at low or high dose, single or two shots; several received placebo; per-sample allocation not given. At day 63 after the first vaccine or placebo injection, samples were drawn. The CDR3 spans 14 residues. CDR1 is MNHEY and CDR2 is SVGAGI in the germline V gene. V dropped 5 bases and J dropped 0 bases, with 10 bases sitting between them. Generated by immunoSEQ multiplex PCR, the TCRdb table keeps only in-frame clones and is missing some. The table includes about 420,000 clones, more than 75% detected once.

This receptor was identified in a person between 18 and 65 years old who received the Ad26.COV2.S COVID-19 vaccine or a placebo. The sample in question was peripheral blood, obtained in a trial of Ad26.COV2.S vaccine versus placebo. The V and J genes are TRBV6-5 and TRBJ1-2; D unclear. The CDR3 is CASSPDGANYGYTF. CDR3 sequence (DNA): TGTGCCAGCAGTCCTGATGGAGCTAACTATGGCTACACCTTC.